The 25 T cell receptor beta chains given below trace back to one sample, sequenced in a study of T cells in Graves' hyperthyroidism and ophthalmopathy. TCR beta CDR3 regions were amplified from RNA. The TCR CDR3 was amplified in a first-round RT-PCR using the HTBI primer set. One entry per CDR3 protein results from TCRdb running MiXCR on the multiplex PCR reads. Seen here are about 380,000 distinct CDR3 sequences, 15% to 20% observed once, and the top ten hold 40%. Sequencing was performed on blood. These receptors all come from a man younger than 35 with Graves' ophthalmopathy.

The chain has TRBV19 and TRBJ2-5; tentatively, D is TRBD1 (5 bases). This CDR3 is 13 amino acids long. V lost 5 bases and J 5 bases, leaving 12 bases between the germline ends. Germline-derived CDR1 and CDR2 are LNHDA and SQIVND (reference sequence). The CDR3 DNA reads TGTGCCAGTAGTCCCCAGGGTCCGGAGACCCAGTACTTC. Protein product: CASSPQGPETQYF. Based on the CDR3 plus reference TRBV19 and TRBJ2-5, the full variable domain is DGGITQSPKYLFRKEGQNVTLSCEQNLNHDAMYWYRQDPGQGLRLIYYSQIVNDFQKGDIAEGYSVSREKKESFPLTVTSAQKNPTAFYLCASSPQGPETQYFGPGTRLLVL.

This clonotype has only a few counts. J is TRBJ2-2 and V is TRBV7-3, with 10 bases fitting TRBD1. The CDR3 is 14 amino acids. The V segment lost 9 bases and the J segment 8 bases; nucleotides outside the gene matches: 9. The V gene's germline CDR1 is SGHTA and CDR2 FQGTGA. The CDR3 sequence is CASRQGAANGELFF. The CDR3 nucleotides read TGTGCCAGTAGACAGGGGGCTGCAAATGGGGAGCTGTTTTTT. Full variable domain (outside the CDR3, taken from reference TRBV7-3 and TRBJ2-2): GAGVSQTPSNKVTEKGKYVELRCDPISGHTALYWYRQSLGQGPEFLIYFQGTGAADDSGLPNDRFFAVRPEGSVSTLKIQRTERGDSAVYLCASRQGAANGELFFGEGSRLTVL.

At least ten counts were recorded for this clonotype. The chain carries TRBV28 and TRBJ2-3; D is unclear. CDR3 length: 12 amino acids. In germline, CDR1 is MDHEN, CDR2 SYDVKM. Trimming cost V 2 bases and J 5 bases, with 5 bases left between them. The CDR3 reads CASSLRVDTQYF. For the CDR3, the DNA is TGTGCCAGCAGTTTAAGGGTAGATACGCAGTATTTT.

This clonotype was seen at least ten times. CDR3 sequence: CASSSGPTYEQYF. CDR3 coding DNA: TGTGCCAGCAGCTCCGGACCAACCTACGAGCAGTACTTC. The chain joins TRBV11-2 to TRBJ2-7; D uncertain. Trimming took 4 bases from V and 2 from J, leaving 9 bases between them. This CDR3 has 13 residues. Germline V gene lookup returns CDR1 SGHAT and CDR2 FQNNGV.

To note about this clonotype: At one of its ends the junction is not consistent with the germline gene, which may arise from a read error. This rearrangement joins TRBV12-3 or TRBV12-4 to TRBJ1-2; possibly TRBD1 for D (5 bases). The CDR3 is made up of 13 amino acids. CDR3 DNA: TGTGCCAGCAATTTACGACAGAACTATGGCTACACCTTC. Translating gives CASNLRQNYGYTF.

This clonotype was counted between two and nine times. The gene calls are TRBV12-3 or TRBV12-4 and TRBJ2-2; the match to TRBD1 covers 11 bases. Losses at the gene ends were 6 bases for V and 10 bases for J; bases not matched to a gene: 10. The CDR3 is made up of 15 amino acids. The CDR3 region is CASSPGQGVSEELFF. The CDR3 DNA sequence: TGTGCCAGCAGCCCGGGACAGGGGGTCTCGGAGGAGCTGTTTTTT.

The chain couples TRBV3-1 to TRBJ2-3, with 11 nucleotides matching TRBD2. The CDR3 spans 15 residues. Germline V gene lookup returns CDR1 LGHDT and CDR2 YNNKEL (reference sequence). J was trimmed by 3 bases and V by 6 bases; bases with no gene match: 5. CDR3 in DNA: TGTGCCAGCAGTGGCGGACTAGCGGGTACAGATACGCAGTATTTT. Translation: CASSGGLAGTDTQYF.

The chain is built from TRBV29-1 and TRBJ2-7; D unresolved. The germline V gene encodes CDR1 SQVTM and CDR2 ANQGSEA. The CDR3 spans 13 residues. Trimming shortened V by 1 base and J by 0 bases, and 7 bases separated the two germline ends. Here the CDR3 DNA reads TGCAGCGTTGAAGTTGGAAACTCCTACGAGCAGTACTTC. Translation: CSVEVGNSYEQYF.

This clonotype was counted between two and nine times. The chain employs TRBV28 and TRBJ2-1; no firm D call. V lost 5 bases to trimming and J lost 10 bases, with 21 bases between them. Germline V lookup: CDR1 MDHEN, CDR2 SYDVKM. The length of the CDR3 is 15 residues. This CDR3 reads CASSQSHSYPREQFF. The CDR3 bases are TGTGCCAGCAGTCAATCTCACAGTTACCCCAGAGAGCAGTTCTTC. The complete variable domain, with remaining parts taken from reference TRBV28 and TRBJ2-1, reads DVKVTQSSRYLVKRTGEKVFLECVQDMDHENMFWYRQDPGLGLRLIYFSYDVKMKEKGDIPEGYSVSREKKERFSLILESASTNQTSMYLCASSQSHSYPREQFFGPGTRLTVL.

This clonotype was detected only a few times. The chain couples TRBV2 to TRBJ2-5, with 7 bases that match TRBD2. CDR3 length: 16 residues. Germline assignment: CDR1 SNHLY and CDR2 FYNNEI. V gave up 10 bases and J gave up 4 bases; unmatched junction bases: 18. The CDR3 is CATQGGIKGSVETQYF. CDR3 nucleotide sequence: TGTGCCACCCAGGGAGGGATTAAGGGGAGCGTAGAGACCCAGTACTTC.

This clonotype appeared many times. The gene calls are TRBV27 and TRBJ2-3; 10 bases match TRBD2. J was trimmed by 1 base and V by 8 bases; bases with no gene match: 3. CDR3 size: 14 residues. Germline CDR1 MNHEY, CDR2 SMNVEV (reference sequence). As DNA, the CDR3 is TGTGCCAGCTGCCTAGCGGGGGGCACAGATACGCAGTATTTT. Translation: CASCLAGGTDTQYF.

Many counts were recorded for this clonotype. The genes are TRBV27 and TRBJ1-1; 7 bases match TRBD1. This CDR3 contains 15 residues. Trimming at V came to 3 bases and at J to 10 bases, leaving 14 bases not matched to a gene. Germline values: CDR1 MNHEY, CDR2 SMNVEV (reference sequence). In DNA, the CDR3 is TGTGCCAGCAGTTTGTCCCCCCAGGGGGATAACGGAGCTTTCTTT. Encoded protein: CASSLSPQGDNGAFF.

This clonotype was counted many times. The gene calls are TRBV11-2 and TRBJ2-2; either TRBD1 or TRBD2 may fit D (6 bases each). CDR1 and CDR2 from the germline V gene are SGHAT and FQNNGV. This CDR3 is built from 16 residues. V was cut by 5 bases and J by 8 bases, with 21 bases left in between. DNA for the CDR3: TGTGCCAGCAGCCAGGACTACAAGATCAGGGGAGGGGAGCTGTTTTTT. Translation gives CASSQDYKIRGGELFF.

This clonotype was recorded many times. The genes are TRBV13 and TRBJ2-5; 9 positions match TRBD2. Germline CDR1 PRHDT, CDR2 FYEKMQ (reference sequence). Trimming cost V 6 bases and J 4 bases; bases outside gene matches: 12. This CDR3 comprises 16 residues. CDR3 DNA sequence: TGTGCCAGCAGTCCGGCGCTAGCGGGGTCAGTAGAGACCCAGTACTTC. This gives the protein CASSPALAGSVETQYF. Variable domain in full (rest from reference TRBV13 and TRBJ2-5): AAGVIQSPRHLIKEKRETATLKCYPIPRHDTVYWYQQGPGQDPQFLISFYEKMQSDKGSIPDRFSAQQFSDYHSELNMSSLELGDSALYFCASSPALAGSVETQYFGPGTRLLVL.

This clonotype was observed at least ten times. The V gene is TRBV2, the J gene TRBJ1-5, with D possibly being TRBD1 (6 bases). The CDR3 runs 14 residues. From germline, CDR1 is SNHLY and CDR2 FYNNEI. Trimming cost V 10 bases and J 9 bases, with 22 bases left between them. DNA of the CDR3: TGTGCCACCTCCGCGGGACAAGGGGCTCGGCCCCAGCATTTT. This codes for CATSAGQGARPQHF.

This clonotype was recorded many times. This CDR3 is CSARDQGGGGGSEQFF. CDR3 in DNA: TGCAGTGCTAGAGACCAAGGAGGCGGGGGGGGCTCTGAGCAGTTCTTC. The V gene is TRBV20-1, the J gene TRBJ2-1; 9 bases line up with TRBD2. Germline loops: CDR1 DFQATT, CDR2 SNEGSKA (reference sequence). The CDR3 spans 16 residues. V lost 0 bases and J lost 9; bases outside the gene matches: 12.

This clonotype appeared many times. The J gene is TRBJ2-3, the V gene TRBV7-2, with a weak D call TRBD1 (6 bases). Trimming removed 2 bases at V and 5 bases at J, with 14 bases between. The V gene's germline CDR1 is SGHTA and CDR2 FQGNSA. This CDR3 is 15 amino acids long. The CDR3 sequence is CASSLWVVGQDTQYF. CDR3 in DNA: TGTGCCAGCAGCTTATGGGTGGTGGGACAAGATACGCAGTATTTT.

The chain carries TRBV4-1 and TRBJ2-7; a possible D gene is TRBD1 (5 bases). CDR1 is MGHRA, CDR2 YSYEKL, per germline. The CDR3 runs 14 residues. The V end lost 0 bases, the J end lost 6 bases, and 12 bases lay between the germline ends. The CDR3 here is CASSQDSRRAEQYF. CDR3 coding DNA: TGCGCCAGCAGCCAAGATAGTCGCAGGGCCGAGCAGTACTTC.

V usage is TRBV5-1 and J usage is TRBJ2-1, with 8 nucleotides matching TRBD1. In germline, CDR1 is SGHRS, CDR2 YFSETQ. J was trimmed by 0 bases and V by 4 bases; bases with no gene match: 6. This CDR3 is built from 16 residues. The DNA of the CDR3 is TGCGCCAGCAGCGCACGGACAGGGTTCTCCTACAATGAGCAGTTCTTC. Its protein is CASSARTGFSYNEQFF.

This clonotype was found many times. The V gene is TRBV12-3 or TRBV12-4, the J gene TRBJ2-2; no definite D call. The V gene lost 4 bases and the J gene lost 0 bases, with 9 bases spanning the gap. The CDR3 extends over 15 amino acids. The CDR3 region is CASSYVFPNTGELFF. For the CDR3, the DNA is TGTGCCAGCAGTTACGTCTTTCCGAACACCGGGGAGCTGTTTTTT.

The chain links TRBV19 to TRBJ2-2; D may correspond to TRBD1 or TRBD2 (7 bases each). The CDR3 has 16 amino acids. CDR1 and CDR2 from the germline V gene are LNHDA and SQIVND (reference sequence). The V gene lost 7 bases and the J gene lost 4 bases, with 19 bases spanning the gap. As DNA, the CDR3 is TGTGCCAGTACCGCTCGACAGGGAGGGAGCACCGGGGAGCTGTTTTTT. This gives the protein CASTARQGGSTGELFF.

V usage is TRBV20-1 and J usage is TRBJ2-7, with 7 bases that match TRBD1. V lost 6 bases and J lost 0; bases outside the gene matches: 14. The length of the CDR3 is 16 residues. Germline loops: CDR1 DFQATT, CDR2 SNEGSKA (reference sequence). CDR3 nucleotides: TGCAGTGCAGCCCAGAGAGGGGGCCCCAACTCCTACGAGCAGTACTTC. It codes for CSAAQRGGPNSYEQYF.

This clonotype was counted many times. V and J are TRBV10-3 and TRBJ1-1; D remains unclear. Between the trimmed V and J ends, which lost 1 base and 0 bases, there was a span of 6 bases. Germline V gene lookup returns CDR1 ENHRY and CDR2 SYGVKD. This CDR3 has 14 amino acids. The CDR3 DNA sequence: TGTGCCATCAGTGAGTATTCTGTGAACACTGAAGCTTTCTTT. Translated: CAISEYSVNTEAFF.

This clonotype occurred many times. The V call is TRBV6-4, the J call TRBJ1-2; D perhaps matches TRBD1 (6 bases). From germline, CDR1 is MRHNA and CDR2 SNTAGT. The CDR3 is 15 residues long. Trimming shortened V by 5 bases and J by 4 bases, and 17 bases separated the two germline ends. CDR3 protein: CASSPDGGGSYGYTF. For the CDR3, the DNA is TGTGCCAGCAGTCCCGACGGAGGGGGTTCCTATGGCTACACCTTC.

The sample holds a few counts of this clonotype. This rearrangement joins TRBV27 to TRBJ1-5, with D possibly matching TRBD1 (6 bases). Trimming pared 5 bases from V and 6 bases from J, leaving 17 bases between. From germline, CDR1 is MNHEY and CDR2 SMNVEV (reference sequence). This CDR3 is 15 amino acids long. The CDR3 loop is CASSLRTDPPQPQHF. In DNA, the CDR3 is TGTGCCAGCAGTCTCCGGACAGATCCGCCTCAGCCCCAGCATTTT.